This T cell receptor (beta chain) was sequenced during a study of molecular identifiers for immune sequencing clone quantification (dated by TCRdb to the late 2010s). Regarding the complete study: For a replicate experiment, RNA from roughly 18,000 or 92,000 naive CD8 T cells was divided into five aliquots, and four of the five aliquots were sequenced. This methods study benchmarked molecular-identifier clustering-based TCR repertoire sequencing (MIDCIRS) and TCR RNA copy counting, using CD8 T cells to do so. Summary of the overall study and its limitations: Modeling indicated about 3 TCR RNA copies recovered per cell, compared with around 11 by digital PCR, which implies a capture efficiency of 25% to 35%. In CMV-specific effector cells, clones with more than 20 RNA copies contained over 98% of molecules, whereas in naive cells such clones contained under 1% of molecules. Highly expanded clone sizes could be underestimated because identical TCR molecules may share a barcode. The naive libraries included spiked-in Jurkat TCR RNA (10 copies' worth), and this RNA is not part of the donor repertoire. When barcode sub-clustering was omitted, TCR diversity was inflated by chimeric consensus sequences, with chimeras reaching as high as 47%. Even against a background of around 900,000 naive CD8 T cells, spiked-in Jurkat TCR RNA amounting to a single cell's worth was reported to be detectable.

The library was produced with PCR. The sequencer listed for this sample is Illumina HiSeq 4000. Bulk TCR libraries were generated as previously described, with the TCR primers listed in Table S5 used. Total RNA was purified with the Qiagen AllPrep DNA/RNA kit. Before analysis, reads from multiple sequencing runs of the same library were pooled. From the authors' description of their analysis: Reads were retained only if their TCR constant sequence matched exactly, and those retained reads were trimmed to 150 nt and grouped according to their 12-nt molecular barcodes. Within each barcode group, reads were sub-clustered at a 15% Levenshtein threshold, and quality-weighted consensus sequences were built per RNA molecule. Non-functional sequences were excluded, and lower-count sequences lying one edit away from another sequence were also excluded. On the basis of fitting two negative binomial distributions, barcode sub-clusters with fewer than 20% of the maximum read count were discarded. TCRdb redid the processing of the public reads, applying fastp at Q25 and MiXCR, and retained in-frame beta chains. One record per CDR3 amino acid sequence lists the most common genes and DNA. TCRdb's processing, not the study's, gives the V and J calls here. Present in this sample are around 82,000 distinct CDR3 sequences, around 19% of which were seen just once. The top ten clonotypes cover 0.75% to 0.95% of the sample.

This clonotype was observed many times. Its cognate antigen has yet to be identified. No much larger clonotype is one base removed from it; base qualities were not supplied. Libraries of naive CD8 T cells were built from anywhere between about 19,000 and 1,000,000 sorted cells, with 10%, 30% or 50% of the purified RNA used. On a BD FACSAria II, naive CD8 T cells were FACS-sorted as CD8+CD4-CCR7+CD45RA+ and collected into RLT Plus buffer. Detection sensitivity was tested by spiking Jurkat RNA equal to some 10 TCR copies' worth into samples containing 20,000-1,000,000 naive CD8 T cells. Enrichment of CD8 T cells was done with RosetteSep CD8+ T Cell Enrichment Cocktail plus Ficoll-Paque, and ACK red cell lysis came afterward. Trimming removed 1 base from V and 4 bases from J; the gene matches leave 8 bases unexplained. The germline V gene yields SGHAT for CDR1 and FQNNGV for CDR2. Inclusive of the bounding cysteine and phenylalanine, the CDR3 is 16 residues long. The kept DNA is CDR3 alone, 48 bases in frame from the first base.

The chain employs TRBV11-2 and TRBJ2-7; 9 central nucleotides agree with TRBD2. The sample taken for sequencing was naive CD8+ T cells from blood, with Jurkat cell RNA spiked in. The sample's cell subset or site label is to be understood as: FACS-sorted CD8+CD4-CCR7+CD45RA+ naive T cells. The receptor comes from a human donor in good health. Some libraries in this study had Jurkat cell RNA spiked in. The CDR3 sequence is CASSLAPGLASYEQYF. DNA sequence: TGTGCCAGCAGCTTAGCCCCGGGACTAGCAAGTTACGAGCAGTACTTC.